The 24 T cell receptor beta chains given below trace back to one sample, sequenced in a study of blood T cell repertoires in COVID-19. Repertoires were generated with immunoSEQ multiplex PCR, while TCRdb's copy carries only in-frame clones and drops some. The sample has approximately 150,000 clones, 80% to 90% seen once. The sample consisted of peripheral blood. The receptor set was obtained from a woman aged 55 to 70 with active COVID-19.

The J gene is TRBJ1-1, the V gene TRBV19, with TRBD1 matching over 9 bases. Germline V gene sequence: CDR1 LNHDA, CDR2 SQIVND (reference sequence). CDR3 length: 15 amino acids. V lost 4 bases and J lost 4; bases outside the gene matches: 7. The chain's CDR3 is CASSRDRVAGTEAFF. CDR3 bases: TGTGCCAGTAGTAGGGACAGGGTTGCTGGCACTGAAGCTTTCTTT.

The chain recombines TRBV24-1 with TRBJ2-3, with 11 bases that match TRBD2. V lost 5 bases, J lost 6 bases, and 9 bases stayed unmatched. This CDR3 is built from 16 residues. Germline V lookup: CDR1 KGHDR, CDR2 SFDVKD. This chain's CDR3 is CATSGTGTSGGDTQYF. The CDR3 DNA sequence: TGTGCCACCAGTGGGACCGGGACTAGCGGAGGGGATACGCAGTATTTT.

The V call is TRBV7-9, the J call TRBJ1-2; a weak D match, TRBD1 (6 bases). The CDR3 runs to 18 residues. In germline, CDR1 is SEHNR, CDR2 FQNEAQ (reference sequence). Trimming stripped 5 bases from V and 4 bases from J, with 26 bases between. The CDR3 DNA sequence: TGTGCCAGCAGCAATTATGTTAAAAGGACAGACTTTTCCTATGGCTACACCTTC. Residues: CASSNYVKRTDFSYGYTF.

The chain recombines TRBV11-2 with TRBJ2-1; weak D call: TRBD2 (6 bases). Trimming removed 6 bases from V and 3 bases from J, with 12 bases in between. Germline CDR1 reads SGHAT; CDR2 reads FQNNGV. This CDR3 is built from 14 residues. The DNA for the CDR3 is TGTGCCAGCAGGCGGGACTCTCACTACAATGAGCAGTTCTTC. Translating it yields CASRRDSHYNEQFF.

The chain couples TRBV7-2 to TRBJ1-2, with TRBD1 identical over 8 bases. V lost 5 bases to trimming and J lost 5 bases; unmatched junction nucleotides: 7. Germline lookup yields CDR1 SGHTA and CDR2 FQGNSA. CDR3 size: 14 residues. The CDR3, as DNA: TGTGCCAGCAGCCGCGGACAGGGTAGATATGGCTACACCTTC. This encodes CASSRGQGRYGYTF.

For the CDR3, the DNA is TGTGCCAGCAGCCAAACTAGCGGGAATAACAATGAGCAGTTCTTC. It specifies CASSQTSGNNNEQFF. The chain employs TRBV3-1 (or the pseudogene TRBV3-2) and TRBJ2-1; TRBD2 matches 10 bases. The CDR3 covers 15 residues. From germline, CDR1 is LGHDT and CDR2 YNNKEL (reference sequence). V trimming: 2 bases; J trimming: 5 bases; junction bases outside the gene matches: 3.

This chain uses TRBV24-1 with TRBJ1-5, with TRBD1 as a possible D gene (5 bases). Germline V gene data show CDR1 as KGHDR and CDR2 as SFDVKD. With 4 bases removed from V and 1 base from J, the gap between germline ends came to 10 bases. CDR3 length equals 15 residues. CDR3: CATSEAGGSNQPQHF. The DNA for the CDR3 is TGTGCCACCAGTGAAGCTGGGGGGAGCAATCAGCCCCAGCATTTT.

The rearrangement joins TRBV6-4 to TRBJ1-3, with D perhaps matching TRBD1 (6 bases). The CDR3 extends over 16 amino acids. The germline CDR1 and CDR2 sequences are MRHNA and SNTAGT. V dropped 7 bases and J dropped 3 bases, with 19 bases sitting between them. In nucleotides, the CDR3 is TGTGCCAGCACCACTAGGGGGGGAGGGCGTGGAAACACCATATATTTT. This encodes CASTTRGGGRGNTIYF.

The rearrangement links TRBV30 to TRBJ2-2; 7 nucleotides agree with TRBD2. The CDR3 has 16 amino acids. Trimming cost V 0 bases and J 5 bases; bases outside gene matches: 9. Germline-derived CDR1 and CDR2 are GTSNPN and SVGIG (reference sequence). Here the CDR3 DNA reads TGTGCCTGGAGTGTTCTGGGCGGGAGAGGGACCGGGGAGCTGTTTTTT. Amino acids: CAWSVLGGRGTGELFF.

V and J are TRBV4-2 and TRBJ2-2; possibly TRBD2 for D (5 bases). Trimming left V 0 bases short and J 6 bases short, with 17 bases between. This CDR3 has 17 residues. Per the germline V gene, CDR1 is LGHNA and CDR2 is YNFKEQ. The CDR3 nucleotides are TGTGCCAGCAGCCAAGATCCCACTAGAGGACGATCCGGGGAGCTGTTTTTT. This codes for CASSQDPTRGRSGELFF.

This clone was detected once. The chain has TRBV7-8 and TRBJ2-7; unclear D gene. CDR1 and CDR2 (germline): SGHVS, FQNEAQ. V lost 1 base, J lost 5 bases, and 12 bases lay in between. This CDR3 is built from 14 residues. The CDR3 is CASSLGGSFNEQYF. The DNA for the CDR3 is TGTGCCAGCAGCTTAGGAGGTAGCTTCAACGAGCAGTACTTC. The complete variable domain, with remaining parts taken from reference TRBV7-8 and TRBJ2-7, reads GAGVSQSPRYKVAKRGQDVALRCDPISGHVSLFWYQQALGQGPEFLTYFQNEAQLDKSGLPSDRFFAERPEGSVSTLKIQRTQQEDSAVYLCASSLGGSFNEQYFGPGTRLTVT.

This chain's CDR3 is CASSRDSNYGYTF. The CDR3 DNA follows: TGTGCCAGCAGTCGGGACAGCAACTATGGCTACACCTTC. The V and J genes are TRBV12-3 or TRBV12-4 and TRBJ1-2; 7 bases align to TRBD1. V shed 5 bases and J 2 bases; nucleotides not matched to a gene: 2. The CDR3 totals 13 residues.

This clone was observed once. At one end, the junction sequence differs from germline, possibly due to a read error. The chain joins TRBV7-9 to TRBJ2-7, with D possibly matching TRBD2 (6 bases). The CDR3 spans 11 residues. In germline, CDR1 is SEHNR, CDR2 FQNEAQ (reference sequence). CDR3 protein: CASSFSGSFHF. The CDR3 DNA reads as TGTGCCAGCAGCTTTTCCGGGAGTTTCCACTTC.

The chain joins TRBV11-2 to TRBJ2-7, with D possibly TRBD1 on 5 matching bases. CDR1 is SGHAT and CDR2 is FQNNGV in the germline V gene. The CDR3 is made up of 17 amino acids. V was pared by 0 bases and J by 4 bases, with 19 bases between. CDR3 bases: TGTGCCAGCAGCTTAGATACGCCGCCAGGGTCCTTTTACGAGCAGTACTTC. Protein product: CASSLDTPPGSFYEQYF.

In its sample, this clone was seen a few times. The chain joins TRBV6-9 to TRBJ2-3; possible D gene TRBD2, 6 bases. Germline V CDR1 and CDR2: MNHGY, SVAAGI. V was shortened by 6 bases and J by 2 bases, with 21 bases between the two germline ends. CDR3 length: 17 amino acids. The CDR3, as DNA: TGTGCCAGCAGGACTTTTTACTTGGGAGGAATCACAGATACGCAGTATTTT. Translating it yields CASRTFYLGGITDTQYF.

The V gene is TRBV6-2 or TRBV6-3, the J gene TRBJ1-2; 8 bases line up with TRBD1. Germline CDR1 is MNHEY and CDR2 is SVGEGT. This CDR3 is 15 amino acids long. V lost 5 bases and J lost 2; bases outside the gene matches: 7. The CDR3 nucleotides read TGTGCCAGCAGTCCCTCGGGACAGGCGAACTATGGCTACACCTTC. This encodes CASSPSGQANYGYTF.

This chain links TRBV11-2 with TRBJ2-7; TRBD1 is a possible D gene (6 bases). The CDR3 runs 15 residues. V shed 5 bases and J shed 3 bases, with 17 bases lying between them. From germline, CDR1 is SGHAT and CDR2 FQNNGV. The CDR3 is CASSTPSGHLYEQYF. The CDR3 DNA reads as TGTGCCAGCAGCACGCCTTCGGGACACCTCTACGAGCAGTACTTC. The full variable domain, completed using reference TRBV11-2 and TRBJ2-7, is EAGVAQSPRYKIIEKRQSVAFWCNPISGHATLYWYQQILGQGPKLLIQFQNNGVVDDSQLPKDRFSAERLKGVDSTLKIQPAKLEDSAVYLCASSTPSGHLYEQYFGPGTRLTVT.

J is TRBJ1-1 and V is TRBV6-2 or TRBV6-3; TRBD1 is a possible D gene (6 bases). The CDR3 sequence is 16 residues long. Germline values: CDR1 MNHEY, CDR2 SVGEGT. Trimming shortened V by 2 bases and J by 1 base, and 14 bases separated the two germline ends. The CDR3 loop reads CASSYPILQGNTEAFF. CDR3 sequence (DNA): TGTGCCAGCAGTTACCCAATCCTACAGGGGAACACTGAAGCTTTCTTT.

The rearrangement joins TRBV11-2 to TRBJ2-5; D is unresolved. The CDR3 is 13 amino acids. Trimming took 5 bases from V and 3 from J, leaving 10 bases between them. The germline gives CDR1 SGHAT, CDR2 FQNNGV. CDR3: CASSKNRKETQYF. The CDR3 region has the DNA TGTGCCAGCAGCAAGAACAGAAAAGAGACCCAGTACTTC.

The rearrangement uses TRBV4-3 and TRBJ2-7; 8 bases agree with TRBD2. Germline V lookup: CDR1 LGHNA, CDR2 YSLEER. With V trimmed by 1 base and J by 5 bases, 10 bases remained unmatched. The CDR3 runs to 16 residues. CDR3 bases: TGCGCCAGCAGCCAAGCGCACGGGAGGGCCTGGGACGAGCAGTACTTC. It is translated as CASSQAHGRAWDEQYF.

The chain recombines TRBV5-5 with TRBJ1-2, with a weak D call TRBD1 (6 bases). The CDR3 covers 18 residues. The germline CDR1 and CDR2 sequences are SGHKS and YYEKEE (reference sequence). The V end was cut by 1 base, the J end by 4 bases, with 23 bases between. The CDR3 sequence is CASSLRPPWTAEAYGYTF. In nucleotides, the CDR3 is TGTGCCAGCAGCTTGCGACCTCCATGGACAGCTGAAGCCTATGGCTACACCTTC. Together with reference TRBV5-5 and TRBJ1-2, the CDR3 gives the full variable domain: DAGVTQSPTHLIKTRGQQVTLRCSPISGHKSVSWYQQVLGQGPQFIFQYYEKEERGRGNFPDRFSARQFPNYSSELNVNALLLGDSALYLCASSLRPPWTAEAYGYTFGSGTRLTVV.

This clone is judged medium-sized. The chain is built from TRBV5-1 and TRBJ1-4; D gene uncertain. CDR3 length: 16 residues. The germline V gene has CDR1 SGHRS and CDR2 YFSETQ. Trimming left V 4 bases short and J 1 base short, with 14 bases between. For the CDR3, the DNA is TGCGCCAGCAGCACTAGTCCCCTTGGAACTAATGAAAAACTGTTTTTT. Its protein is CASSTSPLGTNEKLFF. Full variable domain (rest looked up from reference TRBV5-1 and TRBJ1-4): KAGVTQTPRYLIKTRGQQVTLSCSPISGHRSVSWYQQTPGQGLQFLFEYFSETQRNKGNFPGRFSGRQFSNSRSEMNVSTLELGDSALYLCASSTSPLGTNEKLFFGSGTQLSVL.

V is TRBV12-3 or TRBV12-4 and J is TRBJ2-7, with TRBD2 identical over 8 bases. V gave up 3 bases and J gave up 7 bases; unmatched junction bases: 5. The CDR3 sequence is 13 residues long. CDR3 amino acids: CASSFSRGGEQYF. The CDR3 DNA reads as TGTGCCAGCAGTTTTTCCCGGGGGGGTGAGCAGTACTTC.

The chain carries TRBV5-1 and TRBJ1-2, with D possibly being TRBD1 (5 bases). The CDR3 loop spans 13 amino acids. Germline CDR1 SGHRS, CDR2 YFSETQ. Trimming left V 6 bases short and J 2 bases short, with 11 bases between. The CDR3 DNA follows: TGCGCCAGCACCGCGACAGTAAACTATGGCTACACCTTC. Encoded protein: CASTATVNYGYTF.